Each of the 20 T cell receptor beta chains below was sequenced from the same sample in a study of blood T cell repertoires in COVID-19. TCRdb's table, derived via immunoSEQ multiplex PCR, lists solely in-frame clones and lacks some. Altogether around 300,000 clones are present, around 91% being singletons, with the ten largest covering around 0.97%. The specimen sequenced was peripheral blood. These receptors all stem from a woman aged 40 to 50 with COVID-19, enrolled during active disease.

This clone was recorded once. V usage is TRBV6-5 and J usage is TRBJ1-2, with 8 bases fitting TRBD1. The CDR3 extends over 14 amino acids. Per germline, CDR1 MNHEY and CDR2 SVGAGI. Losses at the gene ends were 6 bases for V and 2 bases for J; bases not matched to a gene: 5. The CDR3 is CASRRQGRNYGYTF. The CDR3 nucleotides are TGTGCCAGCAGACGACAGGGGCGGAACTATGGCTACACCTTC.

The rearrangement joins TRBV7-9 to TRBJ2-1; 7 bases line up with TRBD1. Germline trimming cut 4 bases from V and 7 bases from J; bases unmatched to any gene: 13. CDR1 SEHNR and CDR2 FQNEAQ come from the germline V gene (reference sequence). The CDR3 has 16 residues. CDR3: CASSSRLDRSGNEQFF. The CDR3 nucleotides are TGTGCCAGCAGCTCGAGACTGGACAGGTCCGGGAATGAGCAGTTCTTC.

The rearrangement links TRBV27 to TRBJ1-1; a possible D gene is TRBD1 (5 bases). CDR1 and CDR2 from the germline V gene are MNHEY and SMNVEV (reference sequence). This CDR3 spans 14 amino acids. The V end was cut by 2 bases, the J end by 5 bases, with 12 bases between. The CDR3 protein is CASSLQGLGTEAFF. CDR3 nucleotide sequence: TGTGCCAGCAGTTTACAGGGATTGGGGACTGAAGCTTTCTTT.

This chain connects TRBV5-1 to TRBJ2-5; perhaps TRBD1 as D (5 bases). Per the germline V gene, CDR1 is SGHRS and CDR2 is YFSETQ. The CDR3 covers 15 residues. V gave up 2 bases and J gave up 5 bases, with 16 bases separating them. The CDR3 DNA follows: TGCGCCAGCAGCTTAGGAGACAGTTTTGGGGAGACCCAGTACTTC. Translation: CASSLGDSFGETQYF.

This chain connects TRBV10-3 to TRBJ1-5; D may be TRBD1 (5 bases). V was shortened by 5 bases and J by 11 bases, with 13 bases between the two germline ends. CDR1 and CDR2 from the germline V gene are ENHRY and SYGVKD. CDR3 length equals 12 residues. The CDR3 loop reads CAISSDSIAQHF. The CDR3 DNA follows: TGTGCCATCAGTTCCGACAGTATAGCCCAGCATTTT.

V is TRBV5-1 and J is TRBJ2-2; TRBD2 is a possible D gene (6 bases). CDR1 is SGHRS, CDR2 YFSETQ, per germline. Between the trimmed V and J ends, which lost 6 bases and 3 bases, there was a span of 18 bases. There are 16 residues in the CDR3. CDR3 residues: CASNNERGGDTGELFF. CDR3 DNA sequence: TGCGCCAGCAACAACGAGCGAGGCGGGGACACCGGGGAGCTGTTTTTT.

V and J are TRBV4-3 and TRBJ1-1, with TRBD1 as a possible D gene (6 bases). The V gene's germline CDR1 is LGHNA and CDR2 YSLEER. V was trimmed by 1 base and J by 1 base, leaving 13 bases between them. CDR3 length: 16 residues. CDR3 nucleotide sequence: TGCGCCAGCAGCCAAGCGCTTCGACAGGCGAACACTGAAGCTTTCTTT. This encodes CASSQALRQANTEAFF.

This chain connects TRBV29-1 to TRBJ1-1; a possible D gene is TRBD1 (6 bases). The germline V and J ends were trimmed by 7 bases and 8 bases, with 20 bases remaining between them. CDR1 and CDR2 from the germline V gene are SQVTM and ANQGSEA. The CDR3 extends over 13 amino acids. The CDR3, as DNA: TGCAGCGGATTAAGGGGGGGATCCGGAGAAGCTTTCTTT. Amino acids: CSGLRGGSGEAFF.

The rearrangement links TRBV27 to TRBJ2-3; D unresolved. V lost 3 bases and J 3 bases, leaving 10 bases between the germline ends. The CDR3 consists of 14 residues. CDR1 and CDR2 (germline): MNHEY, SMNVEV (reference sequence). The CDR3 here is CASSFQRTTDTQYF. CDR3 in DNA: TGTGCCAGCAGTTTCCAGCGAACAACAGATACGCAGTATTTT.

The table lists this clone with a few counts. The chain employs TRBV5-1 and TRBJ1-6; 9 nucleotides match TRBD1. Germline CDR1 is SGHRS and CDR2 is YFSETQ. This CDR3 region has 15 residues. The ends lost 4 bases at V and 6 bases at J; junction bases unmatched: 5. The CDR3 is CASSGGQGLNSPLHF. In nucleotides, the CDR3 is TGCGCCAGCAGCGGGGGACAGGGCCTTAATTCACCCCTCCACTTT.

The table lists this clone with a count of one. The rearrangement links TRBV24-1 to TRBJ2-1, with TRBD1 matching 8 bases. This CDR3 spans 15 amino acids. The trim removed 3 bases at V and 6 bases at J, leaving 6 bases unmatched. Germline CDR1 and CDR2: KGHDR and SFDVKD. DNA of the CDR3: TGTGCCACCAGTGATCCCGGGACAGGAATCAATGAGCAGTTCTTC. This sequence encodes CATSDPGTGINEQFF.

This clone was counted once. The genes are TRBV5-1 and TRBJ2-2, with D tentatively TRBD1 (6 bases). The CDR3 is 17 amino acids. Germline assignment: CDR1 SGHRS and CDR2 YFSETQ. Trimming removed 7 bases from V and 2 bases from J, with 21 bases in between. In DNA, the CDR3 is TGCGCCAGCGACAAGAATCCGGTGGGGGCCAACACCGGGGAGCTGTTTTTT. Translating gives CASDKNPVGANTGELFF.

The table lists this clone with a count of one. The rearrangement joins TRBV27 to TRBJ1-6; 12 nucleotides align to TRBD1. Germline V gene lookup returns CDR1 MNHEY and CDR2 SMNVEV (reference sequence). The CDR3 loop spans 19 amino acids. V was clipped by 4 bases and J by 10 bases; unmatched bases: 17. CDR3 in DNA: TGTGCCAGCAGTTCCCAGGGGGACAGGGGGCGCCATGGTGGGTCACCCCTCCACTTT. Translating gives CASSSQGDRGRHGGSPLHF.

The J gene is TRBJ2-2, the V gene TRBV15, with TRBD1 matching 7 bases. CDR3 length: 14 amino acids. Germline V gene data show CDR1 as LNHNV and CDR2 as YYDKDF (reference sequence). After removal of 8 bases from V and 3 bases from J, the junction contained 6 bases not matched to a gene. CDR3 nucleotides: TGTGCCACCGGCCGGGACAGAGACACCGGGGAGCTGTTTTTT. Its protein product is CATGRDRDTGELFF.

V usage is TRBV19 and J usage is TRBJ1-1; a weak D match, TRBD1 (6 bases). Between the trimmed V and J ends, which lost 4 bases and 8 bases, there was a span of 14 bases. From germline, CDR1 is LNHDA and CDR2 SQIVND (reference sequence). There are 13 residues in the CDR3. The CDR3 sequence: CASSTQQGSEAFF. The CDR3 nucleotides are TGTGCCAGTAGTACTCAACAGGGATCAGAAGCTTTCTTT.

The V and J genes are TRBV5-1 and TRBJ1-3; TRBD1 matches 7 bases. The V gene end was trimmed by 5 bases and the J gene end by 6 bases; junction bases not matched to a gene: 5. The germline gives CDR1 SGHRS, CDR2 YFSETQ. The CDR3 consists of 13 residues. DNA of the CDR3: TGCGCCAGCAGATCCCAGGGGGAAAACACCATATATTTT. Encoded protein: CASRSQGENTIYF.

The chain joins TRBV24-1 to TRBJ1-5; 7 bases are shared with TRBD1. The germline gives CDR1 KGHDR, CDR2 SFDVKD. The CDR3 spans 15 residues. V trimming: 4 bases; J trimming: 3 bases; junction bases outside the gene matches: 5. The CDR3 loop reads CATSETGTDNQPQHF. The CDR3 DNA follows: TGTGCCACCAGTGAAACGGGGACAGACAATCAGCCCCAGCATTTT.

This clone was counted a single time. CDR3 amino acids: CASSLEWTGGTNEKLFF. The CDR3 DNA sequence: TGCGCCAGCAGCTTGGAGTGGACAGGCGGAACTAATGAAAAACTGTTTTTT. The rearrangement links TRBV5-1 to TRBJ1-4; 7 bases are shared with TRBD1. The CDR3 sequence is 17 residues long. CDR1 is SGHRS and CDR2 is YFSETQ in the germline V gene. V shed 0 bases, J shed 1 base, and the junction held 6 bases outside the gene matches. Complete variable domain (other parts from reference TRBV5-1 and TRBJ1-4): KAGVTQTPRYLIKTRGQQVTLSCSPISGHRSVSWYQQTPGQGLQFLFEYFSETQRNKGNFPGRFSGRQFSNSRSEMNVSTLELGDSALYLCASSLEWTGGTNEKLFFGSGTQLSVL.

The chain is built from TRBV12-3 or TRBV12-4 and TRBJ1-2, with D possibly being TRBD1 (5 bases). The V and J ends lost 5 bases and 4 bases respectively, with 11 bases between them. The CDR3 is 13 residues long. The CDR3 region is CASSPWGSYGYTF. The CDR3 region has the DNA TGTGCCAGCAGTCCCTGGGGCAGCTATGGCTACACCTTC.

This clone has just a few counts. This chain joins TRBV27 and TRBJ1-3; tentatively, D is TRBD1 (5 bases). This CDR3 region has 15 residues. With 8 bases removed from V and 0 bases from J, the gap between germline ends came to 14 bases. Germline assignment: CDR1 MNHEY and CDR2 SMNVEV (reference sequence). The CDR3 here is CASSVTGHSGNTIYF. The CDR3 coding sequence is TGTGCCAGCTCAGTCACAGGCCACTCTGGAAACACCATATATTTT.